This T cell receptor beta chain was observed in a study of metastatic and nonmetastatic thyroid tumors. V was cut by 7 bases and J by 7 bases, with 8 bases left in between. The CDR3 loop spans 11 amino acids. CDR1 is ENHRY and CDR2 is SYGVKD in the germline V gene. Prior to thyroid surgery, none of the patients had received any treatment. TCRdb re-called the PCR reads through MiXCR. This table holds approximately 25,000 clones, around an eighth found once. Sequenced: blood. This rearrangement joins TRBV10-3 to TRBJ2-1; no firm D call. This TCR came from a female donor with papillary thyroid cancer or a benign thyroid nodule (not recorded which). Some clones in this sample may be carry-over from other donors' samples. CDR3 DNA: TGTGCCATCAAACTGATAAATGAGCAGTTCTTC. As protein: CAIKLINEQFF.